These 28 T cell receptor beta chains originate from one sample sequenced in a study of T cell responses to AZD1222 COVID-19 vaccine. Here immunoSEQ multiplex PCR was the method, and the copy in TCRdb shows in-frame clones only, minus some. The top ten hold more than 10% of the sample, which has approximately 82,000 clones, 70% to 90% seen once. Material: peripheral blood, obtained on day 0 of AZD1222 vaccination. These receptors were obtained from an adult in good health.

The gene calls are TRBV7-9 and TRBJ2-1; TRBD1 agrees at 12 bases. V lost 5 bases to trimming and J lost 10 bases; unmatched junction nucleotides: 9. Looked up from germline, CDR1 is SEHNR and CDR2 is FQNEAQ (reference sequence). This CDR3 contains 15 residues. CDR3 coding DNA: TGTGCCAGCAGCGGCCGGGACAGGGGGCAGGAGGAGCAGTTCTTC. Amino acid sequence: CASSGRDRGQEEQFF.

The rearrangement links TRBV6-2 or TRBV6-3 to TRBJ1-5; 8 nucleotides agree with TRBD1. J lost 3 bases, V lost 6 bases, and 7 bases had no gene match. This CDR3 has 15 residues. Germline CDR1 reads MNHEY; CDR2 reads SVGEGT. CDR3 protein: CASSRDRGINQPQHF. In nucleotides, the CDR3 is TGTGCCAGCAGCCGAGACAGGGGTATCAATCAGCCCCAGCATTTT.

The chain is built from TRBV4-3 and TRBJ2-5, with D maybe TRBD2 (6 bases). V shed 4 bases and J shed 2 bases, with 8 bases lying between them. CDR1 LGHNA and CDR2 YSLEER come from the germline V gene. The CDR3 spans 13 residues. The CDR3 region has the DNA TGCGCCAGCAGCCGACTAGTGCAAGAGACCCAGTACTTC. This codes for CASSRLVQETQYF.

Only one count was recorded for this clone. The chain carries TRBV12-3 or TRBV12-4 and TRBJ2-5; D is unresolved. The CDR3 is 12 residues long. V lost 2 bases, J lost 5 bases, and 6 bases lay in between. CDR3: CASSLSVETQYF. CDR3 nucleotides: TGTGCCAGCAGTTTATCGGTGGAGACCCAGTACTTC.

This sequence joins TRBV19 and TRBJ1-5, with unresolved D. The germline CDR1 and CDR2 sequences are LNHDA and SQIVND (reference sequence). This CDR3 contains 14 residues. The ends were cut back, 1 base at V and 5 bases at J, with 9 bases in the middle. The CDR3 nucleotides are TGTGCCAGTAGTATAGTCGGCCGAGATCAGCCCCAGCATTTT. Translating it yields CASSIVGRDQPQHF.

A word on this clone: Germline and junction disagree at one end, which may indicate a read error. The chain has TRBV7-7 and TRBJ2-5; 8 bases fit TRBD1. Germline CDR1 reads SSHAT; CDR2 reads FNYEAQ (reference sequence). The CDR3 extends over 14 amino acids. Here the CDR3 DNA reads TGTGCTAGCAGCTCAGGGGGCCTTTTGGAGACCCAGTACTTC. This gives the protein CASSSGGLLETQYF.

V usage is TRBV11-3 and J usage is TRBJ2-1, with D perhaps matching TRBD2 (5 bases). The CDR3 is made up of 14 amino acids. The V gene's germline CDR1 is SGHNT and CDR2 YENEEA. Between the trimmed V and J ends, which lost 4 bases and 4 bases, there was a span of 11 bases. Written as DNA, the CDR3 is TGTGCCAGCAGCTCCTATGGAGGTTACAATGAGCAGTTCTTC. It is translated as CASSSYGGYNEQFF.

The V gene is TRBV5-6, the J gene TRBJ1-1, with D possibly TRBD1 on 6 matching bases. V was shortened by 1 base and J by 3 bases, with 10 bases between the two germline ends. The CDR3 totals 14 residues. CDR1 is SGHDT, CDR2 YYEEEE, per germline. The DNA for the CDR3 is TGTGCCAGCAGCTTGAGGAGGGGGTACACTGAAGCTTTCTTT. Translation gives CASSLRRGYTEAFF. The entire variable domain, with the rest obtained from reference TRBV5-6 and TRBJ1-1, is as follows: DAGVTQSPTHLIKTRGQQVTLRCSPKSGHDTVSWYQQALGQGPQFIFQYYEEEERQRGNFPDRFSGHQFPNYSSELNVNALLLGDSALYLCASSLRRGYTEAFFGQGTRLTVV.

This CDR3 reads CASSYSGRSGDGYTF. The CDR3 nucleotides are TGTGCCAGCAGTTACTCGGGCAGGTCGGGGGATGGCTACACCTTC. The chain links TRBV6-5 to TRBJ1-2; tentatively, D is TRBD1 (5 bases). V gave up 0 bases and J gave up 6 bases, with 14 bases separating them. The length of the CDR3 is 15 residues. Germline-derived CDR1 and CDR2 are MNHEY and SVGAGI.

In DNA, the CDR3 is TGTGCCAGCAGCCTTTCCGACTCAGGGGTCTATGGCTACACCTTC. Its translation: CASSLSDSGVYGYTF. The chain employs TRBV28 and TRBJ1-2; D perhaps matches TRBD1 (6 bases). This CDR3 comprises 15 residues. Germline CDR1 reads MDHEN; CDR2 reads SYDVKM. Trimming shortened V by 6 bases and J by 4 bases, and 18 bases separated the two germline ends.

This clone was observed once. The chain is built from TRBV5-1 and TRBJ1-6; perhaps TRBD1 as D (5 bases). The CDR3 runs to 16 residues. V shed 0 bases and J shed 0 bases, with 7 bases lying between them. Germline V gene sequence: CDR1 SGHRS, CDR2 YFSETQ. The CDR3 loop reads CASSLGGSSYNSPLHF. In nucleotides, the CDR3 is TGCGCCAGCAGCTTGGGGGGGAGCTCCTATAATTCACCCCTCCACTTT.

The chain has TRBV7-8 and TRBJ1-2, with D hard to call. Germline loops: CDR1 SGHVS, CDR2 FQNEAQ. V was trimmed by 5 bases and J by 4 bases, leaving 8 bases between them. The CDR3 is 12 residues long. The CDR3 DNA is TGTGCCAGCAGCCCCGTTGGCTATGGCTACACCTTC. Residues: CASSPVGYGYTF.

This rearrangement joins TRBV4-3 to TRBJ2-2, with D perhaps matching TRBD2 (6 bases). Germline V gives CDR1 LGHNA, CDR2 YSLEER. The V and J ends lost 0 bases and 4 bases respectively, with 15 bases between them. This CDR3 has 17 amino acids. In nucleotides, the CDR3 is TGCGCCAGCAGCCAAGATGGGGGTAGGGAGGTCACCGGGGAGCTGTTTTTT. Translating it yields CASSQDGGREVTGELFF.

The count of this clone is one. The chain's CDR3 is CATNKRGHHNTEAFF. The CDR3 nucleotides are TGTGCCACCAATAAAAGGGGACACCATAACACTGAAGCTTTCTTT. This rearrangement joins TRBV24-1 to TRBJ1-1; D might be TRBD1 (6 bases). The germline V gene has CDR1 KGHDR and CDR2 SFDVKD. CDR3 size: 15 residues. The V gene lost 8 bases and the J gene lost 2 bases, with 17 bases spanning the gap.

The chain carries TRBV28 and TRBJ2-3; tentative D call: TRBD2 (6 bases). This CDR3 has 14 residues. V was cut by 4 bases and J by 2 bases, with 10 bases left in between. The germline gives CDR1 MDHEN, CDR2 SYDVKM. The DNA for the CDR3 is TGTGCCAGCAGTTCTAGCGAAACCACAGATACGCAGTATTTT. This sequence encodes CASSSSETTDTQYF.

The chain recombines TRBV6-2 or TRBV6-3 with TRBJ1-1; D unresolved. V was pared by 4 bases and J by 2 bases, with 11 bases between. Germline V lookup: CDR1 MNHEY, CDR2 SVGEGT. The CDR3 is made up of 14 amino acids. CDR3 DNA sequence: TGTGCCAGCAGTTCGACCGGACCCAACACTGAAGCTTTCTTT. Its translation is CASSSTGPNTEAFF.

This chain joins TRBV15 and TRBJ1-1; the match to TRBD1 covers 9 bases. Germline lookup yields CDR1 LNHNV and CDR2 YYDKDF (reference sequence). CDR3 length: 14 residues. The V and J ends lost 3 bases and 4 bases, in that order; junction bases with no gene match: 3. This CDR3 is CATSRGQGGTEAFF. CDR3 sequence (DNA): TGTGCCACCAGCAGGGGACAGGGTGGCACTGAAGCTTTCTTT.

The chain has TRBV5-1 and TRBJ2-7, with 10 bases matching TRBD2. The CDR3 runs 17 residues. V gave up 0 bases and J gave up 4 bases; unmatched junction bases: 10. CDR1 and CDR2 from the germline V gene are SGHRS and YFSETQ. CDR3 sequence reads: CASSLGLAGALSYEQYF. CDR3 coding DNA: TGCGCCAGCAGCTTGGGTCTAGCGGGGGCTCTTTCTTACGAGCAGTACTTC.

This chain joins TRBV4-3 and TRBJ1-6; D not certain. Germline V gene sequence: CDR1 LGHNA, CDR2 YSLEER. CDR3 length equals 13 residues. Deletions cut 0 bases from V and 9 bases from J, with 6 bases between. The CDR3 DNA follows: TGCGCCAGCAGCCAAGATCTGGCTTCACCCCTCCACTTT. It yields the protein CASSQDLASPLHF.

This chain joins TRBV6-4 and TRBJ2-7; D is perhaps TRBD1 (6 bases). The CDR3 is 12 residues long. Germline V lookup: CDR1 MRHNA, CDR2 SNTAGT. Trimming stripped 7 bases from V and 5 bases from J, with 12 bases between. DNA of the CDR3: TGTGCCAGCATCATAGAGGGGGACGAGCAGTACTTC. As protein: CASIIEGDEQYF.

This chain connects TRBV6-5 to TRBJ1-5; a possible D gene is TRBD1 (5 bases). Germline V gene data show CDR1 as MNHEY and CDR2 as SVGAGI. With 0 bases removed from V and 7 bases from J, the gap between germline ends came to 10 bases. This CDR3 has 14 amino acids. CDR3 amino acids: CASSYSRWGQPQHF. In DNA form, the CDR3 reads TGTGCCAGCAGTTACTCCAGGTGGGGGCAGCCCCAGCATTTT.

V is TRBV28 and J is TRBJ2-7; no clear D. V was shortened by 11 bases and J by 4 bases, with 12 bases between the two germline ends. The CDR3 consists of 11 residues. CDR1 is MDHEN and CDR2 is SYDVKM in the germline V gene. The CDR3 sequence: CAVTAGYEQYF. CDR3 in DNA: TGTGCCGTCACGGCAGGTTACGAGCAGTACTTC.

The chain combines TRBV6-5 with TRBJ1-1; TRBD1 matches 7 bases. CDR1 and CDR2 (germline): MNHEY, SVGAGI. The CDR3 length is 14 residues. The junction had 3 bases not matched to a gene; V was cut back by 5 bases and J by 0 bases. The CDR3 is CASSTDRLNTEAFF. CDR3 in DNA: TGTGCCAGCAGTACGGACAGGTTGAACACTGAAGCTTTCTTT.

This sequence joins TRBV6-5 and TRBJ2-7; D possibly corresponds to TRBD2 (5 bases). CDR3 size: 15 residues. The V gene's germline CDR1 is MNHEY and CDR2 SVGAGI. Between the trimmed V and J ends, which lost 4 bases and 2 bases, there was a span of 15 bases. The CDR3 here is CASSWTPEVAYEQYF. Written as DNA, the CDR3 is TGTGCCAGCAGTTGGACTCCTGAGGTAGCCTACGAGCAGTACTTC.

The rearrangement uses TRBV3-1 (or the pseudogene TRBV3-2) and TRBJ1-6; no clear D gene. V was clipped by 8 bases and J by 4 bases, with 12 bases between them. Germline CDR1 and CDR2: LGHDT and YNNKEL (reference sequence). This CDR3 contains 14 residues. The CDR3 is CASGPLEYNSPLHF. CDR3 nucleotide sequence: TGTGCCAGCGGACCGCTCGAATATAATTCACCCCTCCACTTT.

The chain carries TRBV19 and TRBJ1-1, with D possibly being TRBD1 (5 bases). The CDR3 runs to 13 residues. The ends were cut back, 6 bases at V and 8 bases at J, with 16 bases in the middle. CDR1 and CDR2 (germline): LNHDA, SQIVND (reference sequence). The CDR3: CASSLGAGTEAFF. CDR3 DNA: TGTGCCAGTAGCCTCGGGGCCGGGACGGAAGCTTTCTTT. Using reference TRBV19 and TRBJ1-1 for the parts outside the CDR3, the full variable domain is DGGITQSPKYLFRKEGQNVTLSCEQNLNHDAMYWYRQDPGQGLRLIYYSQIVNDFQKGDIAEGYSVSREKKESFPLTVTSAQKNPTAFYLCASSLGAGTEAFFGQGTRLTVV.

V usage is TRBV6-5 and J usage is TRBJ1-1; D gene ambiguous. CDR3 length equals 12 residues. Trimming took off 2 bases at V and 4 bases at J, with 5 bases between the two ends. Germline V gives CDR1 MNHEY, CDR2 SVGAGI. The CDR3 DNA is TGTGCCAGCAGTTACGAGGGCACTGAAGCTTTCTTT. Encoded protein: CASSYEGTEAFF.

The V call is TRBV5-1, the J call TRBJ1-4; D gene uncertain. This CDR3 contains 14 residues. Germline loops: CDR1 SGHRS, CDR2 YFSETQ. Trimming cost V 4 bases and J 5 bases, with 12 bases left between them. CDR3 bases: TGCGCCAGCAGCCTTGACAAACCAAATGAAAAACTGTTTTTT. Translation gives CASSLDKPNEKLFF.